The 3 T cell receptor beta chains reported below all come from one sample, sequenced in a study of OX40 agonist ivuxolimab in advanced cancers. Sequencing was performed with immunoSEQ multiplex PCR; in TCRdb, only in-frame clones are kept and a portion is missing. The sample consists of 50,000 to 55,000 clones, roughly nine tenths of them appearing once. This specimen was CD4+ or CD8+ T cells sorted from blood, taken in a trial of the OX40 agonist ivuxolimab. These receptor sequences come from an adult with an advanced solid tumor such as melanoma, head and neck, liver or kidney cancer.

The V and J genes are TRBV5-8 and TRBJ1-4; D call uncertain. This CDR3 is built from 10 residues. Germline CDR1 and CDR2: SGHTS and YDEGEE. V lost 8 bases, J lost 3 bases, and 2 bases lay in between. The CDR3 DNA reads TGTGCCAGATCTAATGAAAAACTGTTTTTT. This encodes CARSNEKLFF.

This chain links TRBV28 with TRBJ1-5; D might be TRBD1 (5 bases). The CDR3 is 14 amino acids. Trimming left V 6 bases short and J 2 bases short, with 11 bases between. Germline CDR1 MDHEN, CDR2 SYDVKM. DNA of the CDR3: TGTGCCAGCAGAAAAGGGGTTGGCAATCAGCCCCAGCATTTT. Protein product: CASRKGVGNQPQHF.

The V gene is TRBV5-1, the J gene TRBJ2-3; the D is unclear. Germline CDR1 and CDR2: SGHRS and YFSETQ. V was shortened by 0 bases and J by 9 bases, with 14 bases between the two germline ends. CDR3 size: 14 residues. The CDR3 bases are TGCGCCAGCAGCTTGGAGGACGGATCATGGACGCAGTATTTT. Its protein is CASSLEDGSWTQYF.